Shown below are 14 T cell receptor beta chains from a single sample sequenced in a study of OX40 agonist ivuxolimab in advanced cancers. TCRdb's table, derived via immunoSEQ multiplex PCR, lists solely in-frame clones and lacks some. The table has about 79,000 clones, 84% seen once. The starting material was CD4+ or CD8+ T cells sorted from blood, obtained in a trial of the OX40 agonist ivuxolimab. Receptors originate from an adult with an advanced solid tumor such as melanoma, head and neck, liver or kidney cancer.

J is TRBJ2-7 and V is TRBV27; 8 nucleotides align to TRBD1. Losses at the gene ends were 3 bases for V and 4 bases for J; bases not matched to a gene: 5. Germline lookup yields CDR1 MNHEY and CDR2 SMNVEV (reference sequence). The CDR3 sequence is 14 residues long. The CDR3 spells CASSFRDRRYEQYF. The CDR3 bases are TGTGCCAGCAGTTTCCGGGACAGGCGTTACGAGCAGTACTTC.

This clone was counted once. The chain combines TRBV27 with TRBJ2-1; D possibly uses TRBD1 or TRBD2 (6 bases each). This CDR3 contains 16 residues. V shed 0 bases and J shed 5 bases, with 14 bases lying between them. Germline V CDR1 and CDR2: MNHEY, SMNVEV (reference sequence). CDR3 amino acids: CASSLSSGAPDNEQFF. The CDR3 DNA reads as TGTGCCAGCAGTTTATCGTCGGGGGCCCCCGACAATGAGCAGTTCTTC.

J is TRBJ2-1 and V is TRBV6-5, with D perhaps TRBD2 (5 bases). Germline V gene data show CDR1 as MNHEY and CDR2 as SVGAGI. The V end was cut by 3 bases, the J end by 5 bases, with 8 bases between. This CDR3 has 13 residues. The CDR3 bases are TGTGCCAGCAGTTATAAGCGGAACAATGAGCAGTTCTTC. Amino acid sequence: CASSYKRNNEQFF.

This clone showed up just once. The chain has TRBV29-1 and TRBJ1-5; D uncertain. V lost 1 base and J lost 0, with 13 bases in between. CDR3 length: 16 residues. Germline V gene lookup returns CDR1 SQVTM and CDR2 ANQGSEA. The CDR3 spells CSVEGGSDNSNQPQHF. CDR3 DNA sequence: TGCAGCGTTGAAGGAGGGAGTGACAATAGCAATCAGCCCCAGCATTTT. Complete variable domain (other parts from reference TRBV29-1 and TRBJ1-5): SAVISQKPSRDICQRGTSLTIQCQVDSQVTMMFWYRQQPGQSLTLIATANQGSEATYESGFVIDKFPISRPNLTFSTLTVSNMSPEDSSIYLCSVEGGSDNSNQPQHFGDGTRLSIL.

V is TRBV5-1 and J is TRBJ2-3; D gene unclear. The germline V gene has CDR1 SGHRS and CDR2 YFSETQ. This CDR3 spans 14 amino acids. V lost 0 bases and J lost 6, with 11 bases in between. The CDR3 nucleotides are TGCGCCAGCAGCTTGGGTATTGATGGGGATACGCAGTATTTT. Translation gives CASSLGIDGDTQYF.

The V and J genes are TRBV5-1 and TRBJ1-2; maybe TRBD1 (5 bases). CDR1 SGHRS and CDR2 YFSETQ come from the germline V gene. V dropped 0 bases and J dropped 4 bases, with 16 bases sitting between them. The CDR3 has 16 amino acids. CDR3 amino acids: CASSLGVGAPGYGYTF. CDR3 DNA: TGCGCCAGCAGCTTGGGGGTTGGGGCCCCGGGCTATGGCTACACCTTC.

The gene calls are TRBV7-3 and TRBJ2-5; no definite D call. V was shortened by 5 bases and J by 7 bases, with 17 bases between the two germline ends. Germline values: CDR1 SGHTA, CDR2 FQGTGA. The CDR3 sequence is 14 residues long. CDR3 sequence (DNA): TGTGCCAGCAGCCAAAGTAATGCAGTCGGGACCCAGTACTTC. Translation: CASSQSNAVGTQYF.

This chain joins TRBV6-5 and TRBJ2-1; 9 nucleotides align to TRBD2. Germline-derived CDR1 and CDR2 are MNHEY and SVGAGI. V gave up 2 bases and J gave up 10 bases; unmatched junction bases: 12. The CDR3 is 16 residues long. CDR3 protein: CASSYPPAGGRLEQFF. DNA of the CDR3: TGTGCCAGCAGTTACCCACCGGCGGGGGGGCGGTTAGAGCAGTTCTTC.

The rearrangement links TRBV4-2 to TRBJ1-1; D gene unclear. CDR1 LGHNA and CDR2 YNFKEQ come from the germline V gene. The V and J ends lost 1 base and 7 bases respectively, with 16 bases between them. The CDR3 is made up of 15 amino acids. The CDR3 loop reads CASSQAPVEVFEAFF. The DNA of the CDR3 is TGTGCCAGCAGCCAAGCCCCGGTAGAGGTATTTGAAGCTTTCTTT.

This clone has only a few counts. This chain connects TRBV27 to TRBJ1-5; TRBD1 matches 11 bases. The CDR3 is 18 residues long. From germline, CDR1 is MNHEY and CDR2 SMNVEV (reference sequence). With V trimmed by 2 bases and J by 7 bases, 13 bases remained unmatched. Here the CDR3 DNA reads TGTGCCAGCAGTTTAACATCGGGACAGGGGGTTGGTGGGCAGCCCCAGCATTTT. As protein: CASSLTSGQGVGGQPQHF.

This rearrangement joins TRBV2 to TRBJ2-5, with 7 bases lining up with TRBD1. Trimming cost V 4 bases and J 4 bases; bases outside gene matches: 3. This CDR3 spans 13 amino acids. Germline-derived CDR1 and CDR2 are SNHLY and FYNNEI. This CDR3 reads CASSGDRGETQYF. In nucleotides, the CDR3 is TGTGCCAGCAGTGGGGACAGAGGAGAGACCCAGTACTTC.

Concerning this clone itself: Additional DNA sequences in this sample encode the identical CDR3. V and J are TRBV5-4 and TRBJ2-7; tentatively, D is TRBD2 (5 bases). V lost 3 bases and J 4 bases, leaving 17 bases between the germline ends. CDR3 length: 15 residues. Germline V gives CDR1 SGHNT, CDR2 YYREEE (reference sequence). DNA for the CDR3: TGTGCCAGCAGCTATGGGCTAGCAGGAACTTACGAGCAGTACTTC. It translates to CASSYGLAGTYEQYF.

This clone was counted a single time. The chain carries TRBV5-8 and TRBJ2-7; TRBD2 matches at 16 bases. The trim removed 4 bases at V and 4 bases at J, leaving 5 bases unmatched. The germline V gene encodes CDR1 SGHTS and CDR2 YDEGEE. The CDR3 is 16 amino acids. This CDR3 reads CASSLGLAGGNYEQYF. CDR3 DNA sequence: TGTGCCAGCAGCCTGGGACTAGCGGGGGGGAATTACGAGCAGTACTTC.

The V gene is TRBV5-5, the J gene TRBJ2-7; D perhaps matches TRBD1 (6 bases). From germline, CDR1 is SGHKS and CDR2 YYEKEE (reference sequence). Trimming cost V 4 bases and J 2 bases, with 16 bases left between them. This CDR3 has 15 amino acids. CDR3 sequence reads: CASSGGQNGAYEQYF. CDR3 coding DNA: TGTGCCAGCAGCGGGGGACAAAACGGGGCCTACGAGCAGTACTTC. Full variable domain (outside the CDR3, taken from reference TRBV5-5 and TRBJ2-7): DAGVTQSPTHLIKTRGQQVTLRCSPISGHKSVSWYQQVLGQGPQFIFQYYEKEERGRGNFPDRFSARQFPNYSSELNVNALLLGDSALYLCASSGGQNGAYEQYFGPGTRLTVT.